This T cell receptor beta chain was sequenced for a study of shared clonotypes between healthy human individuals. About the study: Every donor yielded three CD4 naive, three CD4 memory, two CD8 naive and one CD8 memory plate. Overall study findings and caveats: As a rule, naive subsets had a larger estimated richness than memory subsets.

Assay execution proceeded at the deep level. As handled by the study authors: There were no quality scores in the junction-only immunoSEQ sequences, so filtering differed. Repertoires were generated with immunoSEQ multiplex PCR, while TCRdb's copy carries only in-frame clones and drops some. V, J and clone size were drawn from that table, and D and trimming were deduced from the DNA. The sample holds a few million clones, around 93% seen once. A word on this clone: Its specificity is not known.

Naive CD8 cells comprised CD45RO-negative, CCR7-positively selected cells, excluding terminally differentiated effector memory CD45RA+ cells. The germline gives CDR1 MDHEN, CDR2 SYDVKM. The V end lost 6 bases, the J end lost 2 bases, and 14 bases lay between the germline ends. This CDR3 comprises 14 residues. The chain joins TRBV28 to TRBJ2-7; D unresolved. Sequencing was carried out using naive CD8+ T cells from PBMCs. The source of this sequence is a man younger than 35 in good health. Some clones in this sample may be carry-over from other donors' samples. The CDR3 nucleotides read TGTGCCAGCAGGAGAATCCCTCCTACCTACGAGCAGTACTTC. It encodes CASRRIPPTYEQYF.